This record concerns one TCR beta chain sequence. Its antigen is unidentified. The CDR3 has 14 amino acids. In germline, CDR1 is SGHRS, CDR2 YFSETQ. V was shortened by 4 bases and J by 1 base, with 11 bases between the two germline ends. These data belong to a study of cytomegalovirus exposure and HLA in healthy donors. Across the whole study: The platform used for the approximately 120 validation repertoires matched that of the approximately 670 first-cohort repertoires, a later analysis reported.

Notes on the study in general: Reports described diagnosis of cytomegalovirus status by the classifier as highly specific and sensitive.

The donors were part of the validation cohort of 120 or so subjects. That cohort was separate from the first cohort, which comprised 666 subjects. Generated by immunoSEQ multiplex PCR, the TCRdb table keeps only in-frame clones and is missing some. The data show about 130,000 clones, roughly nine tenths seen once. The chain couples TRBV5-1 to TRBJ1-1; tentative D call: TRBD1 (5 bases). The source is a woman younger than 30 in good health and CMV-seronegative. Sequenced: PBMCs. CDR3 residues: CASSVDGGNTEAFF. In DNA, the CDR3 is TGCGCCAGCAGCGTCGACGGGGGGAACACTGAAGCTTTCTTT. The entire variable domain, with the rest obtained from reference TRBV5-1 and TRBJ1-1, is as follows: KAGVTQTPRYLIKTRGQQVTLSCSPISGHRSVSWYQQTPGQGLQFLFEYFSETQRNKGNFPGRFSGRQFSNSRSEMNVSTLELGDSALYLCASSVDGGNTEAFFGQGTRLTVV.